The clone carrying this T cell receptor (beta chain) was seen only a few times. Antigen unknown. These data are taken from a study of T cell repertoires in cytomegalovirus infection. In the study overall: Selection of CMV epitopes for the study included recently identified HLA-C-restricted and well-studied HLA-B-restricted ones. In public TCR beta signatures, there were indications of both CMV infection and matching HLA type.

V dropped 2 bases and J dropped 3 bases, with 17 bases sitting between them. Germline CDR1 is MDHEN and CDR2 is SYDVKM. The CDR3 runs 17 residues. TCRdb itself ran the reads through MiXCR, one entry per CDR3 protein. The repertoire holds approximately 310,000 distinct CDR3 sequences, around a quarter seen once, with roughly 14% in the top ten. Findings and limits, study-wide: The ex vivo response was dominated by HLA-C-restricted CMV-specific TCR beta clonotypes. Of the TCR beta families, the public ones yielded a cumulative frequency that identified carriers of CMV plus the relevant HLA.

V is TRBV28 and J is TRBJ1-5; tentatively, D is TRBD1 (6 bases). The input for sequencing was cultured PBMCs, taken from culture after CMV antigen stimulation. The TCR sequence derives from a human donor in good health (CMV status not recorded). Some clones in this sample may be carry-over from other donors' samples. CDR3 residues: CASSLTVTGSINQPQHF. DNA for the CDR3: TGTGCCAGCAGTTTAACTGTAACAGGGAGCATCAATCAGCCCCAGCATTTT.